The 14 T cell receptor beta chains below all came from one sample that was sequenced in a study of cytomegalovirus exposure and HLA in healthy donors. The PCR was carried out with 60 Vbeta primers and 13 Jbeta primers. Clones were sequenced by immunoSEQ multiplex PCR, and TCRdb holds only the in-frame ones, with some missing. Of around 110,000 clones listed, around three quarters were seen once; the top ten hold 4% to 5.5%. Material for sequencing was PBMCs. These receptor sequences come from a man aged 25 to 45 in good health and CMV-seropositive.

V and J are TRBV25-1 and TRBJ2-7, with 8 bases lining up with TRBD1. This CDR3 has 15 residues. V gave up 3 bases and J gave up 5 bases; unmatched junction bases: 9. Germline V lookup: CDR1 MGHDK, CDR2 SYGVNS. The CDR3 loop is CASSETGTGLNEQYF. CDR3 nucleotides: TGTGCCAGCAGTGAGACCGGGACAGGCTTAAACGAGCAGTACTTC.

The V call is TRBV2, the J call TRBJ2-1, with 8 positions matching TRBD2. V shed 7 bases and J 4 bases; nucleotides not matched to a gene: 6. Germline V gene sequence: CDR1 SNHLY, CDR2 FYNNEI. CDR3 size: 14 residues. Written as DNA, the CDR3 is TGTGCCAGCATGAAGCGGGGGCCGTACAATGAGCAGTTCTTC. It codes for CASMKRGPYNEQFF. Complete variable domain (other parts from reference TRBV2 and TRBJ2-1): EPEVTQTPSHQVTQMGQEVILRCVPISNHLYFYWYRQILGQKVEFLVSFYNNEISEKSEIFDDQFSVERPDGSNFTLKIRSTKLEDSAMYFCASMKRGPYNEQFFGPGTRLTVL.

The chain is built from TRBV11-3 and TRBJ1-6; no clear D. Trimming left V 4 bases short and J 4 bases short, with 11 bases between. Germline CDR1 SGHNT, CDR2 YENEEA. The CDR3 is 15 amino acids. The CDR3, as DNA: TGTGCCAGCAGCTCGGAGGGCCCGTATAATTCACCCCTCCACTTT. Translation: CASSSEGPYNSPLHF.

Concerning this clone itself: This specimen includes other DNA sequences encoding the same CDR3. The J gene is TRBJ2-7, the V gene TRBV5-4, with a tentative D call TRBD2 (6 bases). This CDR3 comprises 16 residues. CDR1 and CDR2 from the germline V gene are SGHNT and YYREEE (reference sequence). V was pared by 0 bases and J by 4 bases, with 17 bases between. CDR3 bases: TGTGCCAGCAGCTTGGGTATGGGGGGACCAGCATACGAGCAGTACTTC. It specifies CASSLGMGGPAYEQYF. The full variable domain, rest sourced from reference TRBV5-4 and TRBJ2-7, is ETGVTQSPTHLIKTRGQQVTLRCSSQSGHNTVSWYQQALGQGPQFIFQYYREEENGRGNFPPRFSGLQFPNYSSELNVNALELDDSALYLCASSLGMGGPAYEQYFGPGTRLTVT.

This clone was counted a few times. This chain joins TRBV11-3 and TRBJ2-3; D unresolved. V was clipped by 3 bases and J by 8 bases, with 6 bases between them. The germline CDR1 and CDR2 sequences are SGHNT and YENEEA. The CDR3 totals 11 residues. The CDR3 is CASSFSGTQYF. DNA of the CDR3: TGTGCCAGCAGCTTCTCCGGTACGCAGTATTTT.

V and J are TRBV2 and TRBJ2-5; a weak D match, TRBD1 (6 bases). This CDR3 is built from 15 residues. V lost 0 bases to trimming and J lost 13 bases, with 21 bases between them. Germline CDR1 is SNHLY and CDR2 is FYNNEI. The CDR3 DNA follows: TGTGCCAGCAGTGAAGCGGGGGCCCCCCAGTCGAGGATGTACTTC. This translates into CASSEAGAPQSRMYF.

This chain uses TRBV11-1 with TRBJ2-7, with TRBD2 matching over 10 bases. V lost 5 bases and J lost 4; bases outside the gene matches: 8. Germline values: CDR1 SGHAT, CDR2 FQDESV (reference sequence). The CDR3 loop spans 15 amino acids. The CDR3 reads CASSTLAGGIYEQYF. The DNA of the CDR3 is TGTGCCAGCAGCACCTTAGCGGGGGGAATATACGAGCAGTACTTC.

The chain uses TRBV7-2 and TRBJ1-1; the match to TRBD1 covers 8 bases. Germline loops: CDR1 SGHTA, CDR2 FQGNSA. This CDR3 is 12 amino acids long. With V trimmed by 3 bases and J by 8 bases, 2 bases remained unmatched. The CDR3 spells CASSLTGVEAFF. CDR3 DNA: TGTGCCAGCAGCTTGACAGGGGTGGAAGCTTTCTTT.

The genes are TRBV9 and TRBJ1-5; D is perhaps TRBD1 (6 bases). V was cut by 2 bases and J by 7 bases, with 13 bases left in between. Germline CDR1 and CDR2: SGDLS and YYNGEE. The CDR3 contains 14 residues. This CDR3 reads CASSVSGADQPQHF. Written as DNA, the CDR3 is TGTGCCAGCAGCGTTTCAGGGGCGGACCAGCCCCAGCATTTT.

V gene TRBV6-5 combines with J gene TRBJ2-7, with D uncertain. CDR3 length equals 13 residues. Trimming shortened V by 2 bases and J by 1 base, and 6 bases separated the two germline ends. Germline CDR1 reads MNHEY; CDR2 reads SVGAGI. In nucleotides, the CDR3 is TGTGCCAGCAGTTACGAGCCATCCTACGAGCAGTACTTC. Residues: CASSYEPSYEQYF.

This chain joins TRBV6-1 and TRBJ1-5, with D perhaps TRBD1 (6 bases). V shed 4 bases and J shed 5 bases, with 12 bases lying between them. CDR1 and CDR2 (germline): MNHNS, SASEGT. This CDR3 is built from 14 residues. CDR3 in amino acids: CASSVTRGYQPQHF. The CDR3 DNA reads TGTGCCAGCAGTGTAACCAGGGGTTATCAGCCCCAGCATTTT.

V gene TRBV29-1 combines with J gene TRBJ2-3; D remains ambiguous. The CDR3 extends over 15 amino acids. Germline CDR1 reads SQVTM; CDR2 reads ANQGSEA. Trimming took 3 bases from V and 0 from J, leaving 13 bases between them. CDR3 protein: CSVDSPGRSTDTQYF. In DNA form, the CDR3 reads TGCAGCGTTGATAGTCCGGGTCGGAGCACAGATACGCAGTATTTT.

The V and J genes are TRBV27 and TRBJ2-5; no reliable D call. The V end lost 4 bases, the J end lost 5 bases, and 17 bases lay between the germline ends. Per the germline V gene, CDR1 is MNHEY and CDR2 is SMNVEV (reference sequence). This CDR3 has 15 residues. The CDR3 spells CASSSHSYGWETQYF. CDR3 nucleotide sequence: TGTGCCAGCAGTTCGCACTCCTATGGTTGGGAGACCCAGTACTTC.

This clone showed up just a few times. The CDR3 region has the DNA TGCGCCAGCAGCACGGCTCTAGCGGAACAAGAGACCCAGTACTTC. Amino acids: CASSTALAEQETQYF. The J gene is TRBJ2-5, the V gene TRBV5-1, with TRBD2 matching over 7 bases. Germline CDR1 and CDR2: SGHRS and YFSETQ. CDR3 size: 15 residues. V trimming: 4 bases; J trimming: 2 bases; junction bases outside the gene matches: 8.